Here is one TCR beta chain with its context. Its antigen remains unidentified. The data belong to a study of shared clonotypes between healthy human individuals. In the study overall: Three CD4 naive, three CD4 memory, two CD8 naive and one CD8 memory plate were used per donor.

CDR3 size: 17 residues. Germline loops: CDR1 SGHTA, CDR2 FQGNSA. Trimming removed 1 base from V and 3 bases from J; junction bases left unmatched: 10. The authors loaded 150 to 250 ng DNA, some 32,000 T cell genomes, into sorted-subset replicate PCRs. Assay: immunoSEQ multiplex PCR; the TCRdb copy retains only in-frame clones and omits some. Altogether over 750,000 clones are present, 96% being singletons, with the ten largest covering over 0.2%. Naive CD8 cells comprised CD45RO-negative, CCR7-positively selected cells, excluding terminally differentiated effector memory CD45RA+ cells. Study-wide results and limits: An effect of sequencing depth on clonotype sharing among donors was expected. Naive subsets, compared against memory subsets, generally had larger estimated richness values.

The chain uses TRBV7-2 and TRBJ2-7, with 9 bases matching TRBD1. The TCR was taken from a man aged 25-40 years in good health. The specimen was naive CD8+ T cells sorted from blood. The CDR3 nucleotides read TGTGCCAGCAGCTTAGTTTCCGGACAGGGGATGATCTACGAGCAGTACTTC. It yields the protein CASSLVSGQGMIYEQYF.